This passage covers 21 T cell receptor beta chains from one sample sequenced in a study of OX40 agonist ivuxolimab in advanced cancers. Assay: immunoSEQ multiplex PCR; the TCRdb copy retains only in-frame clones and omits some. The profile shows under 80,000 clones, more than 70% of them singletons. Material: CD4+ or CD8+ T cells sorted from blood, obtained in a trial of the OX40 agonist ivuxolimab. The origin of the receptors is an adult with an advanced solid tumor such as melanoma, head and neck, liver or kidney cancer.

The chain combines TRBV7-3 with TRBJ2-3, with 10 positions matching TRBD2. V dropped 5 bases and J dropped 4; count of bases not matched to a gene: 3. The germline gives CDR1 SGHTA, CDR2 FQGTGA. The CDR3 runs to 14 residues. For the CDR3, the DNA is TGTGCCAGCAGCCAAGGACTAGCGGCAGATACGCAGTATTTT. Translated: CASSQGLAADTQYF. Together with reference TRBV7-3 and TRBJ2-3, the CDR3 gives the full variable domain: GAGVSQTPSNKVTEKGKYVELRCDPISGHTALYWYRQSLGQGPEFLIYFQGTGAADDSGLPNDRFFAVRPEGSVSTLKIQRTERGDSAVYLCASSQGLAADTQYFGPGTRLTVL.

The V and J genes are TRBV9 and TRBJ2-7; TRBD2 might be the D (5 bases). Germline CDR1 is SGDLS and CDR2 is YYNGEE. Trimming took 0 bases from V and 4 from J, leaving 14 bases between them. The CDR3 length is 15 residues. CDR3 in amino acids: CASSVGPGSGYEQYF. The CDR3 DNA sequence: TGTGCCAGCAGCGTAGGTCCAGGTTCGGGGTACGAGCAGTACTTC.

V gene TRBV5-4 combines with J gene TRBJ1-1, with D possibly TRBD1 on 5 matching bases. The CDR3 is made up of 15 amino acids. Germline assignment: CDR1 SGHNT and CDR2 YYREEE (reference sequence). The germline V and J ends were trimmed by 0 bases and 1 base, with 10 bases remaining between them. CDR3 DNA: TGTGCCAGCAGCTTGGAACCAGGGCCGAACACTGAAGCTTTCTTT. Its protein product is CASSLEPGPNTEAFF.

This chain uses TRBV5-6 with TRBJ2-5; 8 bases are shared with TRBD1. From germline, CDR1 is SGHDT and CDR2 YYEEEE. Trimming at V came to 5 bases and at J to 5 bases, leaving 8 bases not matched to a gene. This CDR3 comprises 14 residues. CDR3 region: CASSYVTGDETQYF. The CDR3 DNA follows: TGTGCCAGCAGTTACGTGACAGGGGATGAGACCCAGTACTTC.

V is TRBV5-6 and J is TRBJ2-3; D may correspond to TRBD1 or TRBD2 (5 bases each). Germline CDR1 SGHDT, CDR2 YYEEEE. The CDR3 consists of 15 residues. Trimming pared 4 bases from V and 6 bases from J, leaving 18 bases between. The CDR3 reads CASSPEGNGEDTQYF. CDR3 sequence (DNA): TGTGCCAGCAGCCCAGAGGGGAATGGGGAGGATACGCAGTATTTT.

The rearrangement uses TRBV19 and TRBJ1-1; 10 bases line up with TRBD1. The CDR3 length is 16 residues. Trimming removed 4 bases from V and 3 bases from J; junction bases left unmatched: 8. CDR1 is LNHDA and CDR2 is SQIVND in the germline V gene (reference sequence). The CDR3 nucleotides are TGTGCCAGTAGTAAAAAAACCGGGACAGGGGACACTGAAGCTTTCTTT. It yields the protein CASSKKTGTGDTEAFF.

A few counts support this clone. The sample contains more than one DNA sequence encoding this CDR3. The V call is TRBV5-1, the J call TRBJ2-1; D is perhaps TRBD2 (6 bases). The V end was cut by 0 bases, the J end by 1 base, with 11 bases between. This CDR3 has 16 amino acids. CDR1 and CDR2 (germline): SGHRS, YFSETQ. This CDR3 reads CASSLAGSGSYNEQFF. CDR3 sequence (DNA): TGCGCCAGCAGCTTGGCCGGTAGCGGTTCCTACAATGAGCAGTTCTTC.

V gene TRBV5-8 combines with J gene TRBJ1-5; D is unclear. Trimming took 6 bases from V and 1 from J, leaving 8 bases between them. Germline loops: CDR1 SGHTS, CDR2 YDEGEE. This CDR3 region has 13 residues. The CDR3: CASTYVSNQPQHF. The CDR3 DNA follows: TGTGCCAGCACCTACGTAAGCAATCAGCCCCAGCATTTT.

The CDR3 protein is CASSFIPRPGTLNYGYTF. As DNA, the CDR3 is TGCGCCAGCAGCTTCATCCCCCGGCCAGGGACCCTGAACTATGGCTACACCTTC. The chain couples TRBV5-1 to TRBJ1-2, with D perhaps TRBD1 (5 bases). CDR1 and CDR2 (germline): SGHRS, YFSETQ. There are 18 residues in the CDR3. The ends were cut back, 2 bases at V and 2 bases at J, with 22 bases in the middle.

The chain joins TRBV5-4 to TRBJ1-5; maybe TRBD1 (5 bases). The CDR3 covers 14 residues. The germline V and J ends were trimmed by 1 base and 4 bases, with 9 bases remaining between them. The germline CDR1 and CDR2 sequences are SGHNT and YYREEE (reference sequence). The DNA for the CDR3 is TGTGCCAGCAGCTTGTGGGGGGGGAATCAGCCCCAGCATTTT. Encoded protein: CASSLWGGNQPQHF.

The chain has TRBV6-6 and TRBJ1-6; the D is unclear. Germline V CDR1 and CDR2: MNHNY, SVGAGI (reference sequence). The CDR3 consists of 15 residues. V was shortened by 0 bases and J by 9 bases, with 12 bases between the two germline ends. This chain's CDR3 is CASSYSGGLGSPLHF. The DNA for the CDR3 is TGTGCCAGCAGTTACTCGGGAGGGTTGGGTTCACCCCTCCACTTT.

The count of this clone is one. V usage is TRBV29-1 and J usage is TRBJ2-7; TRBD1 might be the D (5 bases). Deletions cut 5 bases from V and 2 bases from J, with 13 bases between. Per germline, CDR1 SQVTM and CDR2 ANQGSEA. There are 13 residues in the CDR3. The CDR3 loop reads CSVFNDSPYEQYF. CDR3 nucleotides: TGCAGCGTTTTTAATGACAGTCCCTACGAGCAGTACTTC.

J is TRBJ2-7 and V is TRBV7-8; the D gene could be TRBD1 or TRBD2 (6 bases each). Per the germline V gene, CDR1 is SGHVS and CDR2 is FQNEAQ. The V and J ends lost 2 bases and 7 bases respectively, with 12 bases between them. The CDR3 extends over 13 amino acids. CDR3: CASSLFGGGEQYF. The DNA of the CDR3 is TGTGCCAGCAGCTTATTTGGAGGGGGGGAGCAGTACTTC.

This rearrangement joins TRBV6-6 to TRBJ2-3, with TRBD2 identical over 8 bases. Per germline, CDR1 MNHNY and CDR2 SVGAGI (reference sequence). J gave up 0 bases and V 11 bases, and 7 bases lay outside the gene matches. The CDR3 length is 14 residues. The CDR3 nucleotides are TGTGCCGTACGGGGGGGGTACAGCACAGATACGCAGTATTTT. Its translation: CAVRGGYSTDTQYF.

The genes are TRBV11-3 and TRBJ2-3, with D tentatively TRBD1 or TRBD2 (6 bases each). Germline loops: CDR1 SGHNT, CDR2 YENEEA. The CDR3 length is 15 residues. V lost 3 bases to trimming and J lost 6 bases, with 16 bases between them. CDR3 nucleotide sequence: TGTGCCAGCAGCTTGCGGGGCAGGGGCGGGGATACGCAGTATTTT. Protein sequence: CASSLRGRGGDTQYF.

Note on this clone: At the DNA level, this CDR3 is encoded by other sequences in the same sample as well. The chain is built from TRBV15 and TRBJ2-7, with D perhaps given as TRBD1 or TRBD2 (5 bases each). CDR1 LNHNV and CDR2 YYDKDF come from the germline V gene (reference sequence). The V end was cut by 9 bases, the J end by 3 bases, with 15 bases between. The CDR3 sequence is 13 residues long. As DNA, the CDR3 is TGTGCCACTAGCCATTTTGGGGGCTACGAGCAGTACTTC. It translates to CATSHFGGYEQYF.

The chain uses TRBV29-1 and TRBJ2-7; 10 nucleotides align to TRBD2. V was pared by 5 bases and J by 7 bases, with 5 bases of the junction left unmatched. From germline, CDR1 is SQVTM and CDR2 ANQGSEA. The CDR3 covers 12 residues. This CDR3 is CSVWLAGDEQYF. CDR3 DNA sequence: TGCAGCGTTTGGCTAGCGGGAGATGAGCAGTACTTC.

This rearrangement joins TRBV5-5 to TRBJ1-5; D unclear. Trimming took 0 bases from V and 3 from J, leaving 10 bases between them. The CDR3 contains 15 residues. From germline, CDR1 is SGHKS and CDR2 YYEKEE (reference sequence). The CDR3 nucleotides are TGTGCCAGCAGCTTGGGGGATAACTACAATCAGCCCCAGCATTTT. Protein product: CASSLGDNYNQPQHF. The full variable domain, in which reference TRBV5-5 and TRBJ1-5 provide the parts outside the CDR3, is DAGVTQSPTHLIKTRGQQVTLRCSPISGHKSVSWYQQVLGQGPQFIFQYYEKEERGRGNFPDRFSARQFPNYSSELNVNALLLGDSALYLCASSLGDNYNQPQHFGDGTRLSIL.

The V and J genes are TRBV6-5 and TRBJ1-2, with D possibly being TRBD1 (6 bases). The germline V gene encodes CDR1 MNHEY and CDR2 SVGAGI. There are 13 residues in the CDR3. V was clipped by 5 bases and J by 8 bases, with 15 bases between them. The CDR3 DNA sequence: TGTGCCAGCAGTCAGTCTACAGGGAGCGGCTACACCTTC. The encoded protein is CASSQSTGSGYTF.

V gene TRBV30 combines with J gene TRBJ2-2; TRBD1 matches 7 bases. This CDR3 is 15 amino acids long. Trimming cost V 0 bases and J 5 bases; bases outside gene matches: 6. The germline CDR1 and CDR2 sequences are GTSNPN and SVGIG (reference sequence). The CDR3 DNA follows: TGTGCCTGGAGTGTAGACAGGGTACTTACCGGGGAGCTGTTTTTT. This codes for CAWSVDRVLTGELFF.

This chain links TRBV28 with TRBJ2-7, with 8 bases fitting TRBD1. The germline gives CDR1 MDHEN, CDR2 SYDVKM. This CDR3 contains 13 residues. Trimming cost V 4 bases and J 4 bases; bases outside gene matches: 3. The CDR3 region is CASSSGQGYEQYF. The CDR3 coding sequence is TGTGCCAGCAGTTCCGGACAGGGTTACGAGCAGTACTTC.